The clone carrying this TCR beta chain was seen repeatedly, ten times or more. Antigen unknown. The record originates from a study of identical twins. Through template switching, a universal primer site was introduced, and the cDNA contained unique molecular identifiers. TCRdb re-called the 5' RACE reads with MiXCR, one entry per CDR3 protein. The table records hundreds of thousands of distinct CDR3 sequences, 7.1% of them present only once. Study-wide results and caveats: Without tracking the same donors, conclusions rested on cross-sectional statistical analysis.

The CDR3 is 14 residues long. After removal of 4 bases from V and 6 bases from J, the junction contained 4 bases not matched to a gene. The germline CDR1 and CDR2 sequences are SGHRS and YFSETQ. The same specimen was also included in a second study, on yellow fever vaccine responses in identical twins. That study reports: As reported, the vaccine T cell response of twins seemed partly convergent and partly personalized.

This clonotype was obtained from a woman aged 18 to 35 in good health. The sample taken for sequencing was PBMCs. The chain joins TRBV5-1 to TRBJ2-2; 9 nucleotides align to TRBD1. In DNA form, the CDR3 reads TGCGCCAGCAGCCACGGGACAGGGTCCGGGGAGCTGTTTTTT. Protein: CASSHGTGSGELFF. Full variable domain (outside the CDR3, taken from reference TRBV5-1 and TRBJ2-2): KAGVTQTPRYLIKTRGQQVTLSCSPISGHRSVSWYQQTPGQGLQFLFEYFSETQRNKGNFPGRFSGRQFSNSRSEMNVSTLELGDSALYLCASSHGTGSGELFFGEGSRLTVL.